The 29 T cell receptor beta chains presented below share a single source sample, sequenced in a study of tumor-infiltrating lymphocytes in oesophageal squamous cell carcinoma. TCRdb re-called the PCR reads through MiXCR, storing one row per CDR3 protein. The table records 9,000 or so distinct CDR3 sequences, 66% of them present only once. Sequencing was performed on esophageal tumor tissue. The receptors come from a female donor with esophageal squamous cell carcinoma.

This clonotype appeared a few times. The CDR3 spells CASSIGTGSGLYGYTF. In nucleotides, the CDR3 is TGTGCCAGTAGTATCGGGACGGGGTCAGGACTCTATGGCTACACCTTC. This chain connects TRBV19 to TRBJ1-2; D may be TRBD1 (5 bases). From germline, CDR1 is LNHDA and CDR2 SQIVND (reference sequence). This CDR3 has 16 residues. The V and J ends lost 3 bases and 4 bases respectively, with 18 bases between them.

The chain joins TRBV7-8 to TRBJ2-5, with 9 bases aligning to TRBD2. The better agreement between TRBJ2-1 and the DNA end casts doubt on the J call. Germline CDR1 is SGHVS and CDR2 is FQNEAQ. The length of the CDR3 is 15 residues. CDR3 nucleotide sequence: TGTGCCAGCAGCACCTTAGCGGGAGAGCGCAATGAGCAGTTCTTC. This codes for CASSTLAGERNEQFF.

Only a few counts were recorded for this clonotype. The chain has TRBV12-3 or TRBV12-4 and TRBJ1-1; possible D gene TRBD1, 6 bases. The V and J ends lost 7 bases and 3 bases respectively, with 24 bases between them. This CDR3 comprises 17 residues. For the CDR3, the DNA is TGTGCCAGCATCCTTTTCGAACAGGGTAGCGGGGACACTGAAGCTTTCTTT. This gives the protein CASILFEQGSGDTEAFF.

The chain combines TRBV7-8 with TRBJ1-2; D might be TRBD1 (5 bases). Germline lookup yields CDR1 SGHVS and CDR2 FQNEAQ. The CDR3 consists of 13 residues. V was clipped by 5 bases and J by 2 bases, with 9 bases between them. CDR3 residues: CASSTQGNYGYTF. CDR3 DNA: TGTGCCAGCAGCACCCAGGGAAACTATGGCTACACCTTC.

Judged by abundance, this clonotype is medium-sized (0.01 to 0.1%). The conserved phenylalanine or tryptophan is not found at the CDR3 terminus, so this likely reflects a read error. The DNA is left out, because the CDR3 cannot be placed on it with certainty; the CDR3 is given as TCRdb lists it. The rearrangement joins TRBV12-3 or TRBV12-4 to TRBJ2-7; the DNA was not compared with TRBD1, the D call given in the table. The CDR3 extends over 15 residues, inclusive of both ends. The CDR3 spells CASSDRGRGGYTFGS.

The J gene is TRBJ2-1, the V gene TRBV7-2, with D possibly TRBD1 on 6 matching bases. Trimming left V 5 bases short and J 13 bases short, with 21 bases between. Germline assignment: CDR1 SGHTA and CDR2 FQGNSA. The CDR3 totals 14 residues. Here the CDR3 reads CASSVGGQKNIQFF. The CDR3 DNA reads TGTGCCAGCAGCGTAGGCGGACAGAAAAACATTCAGTTCTTC.

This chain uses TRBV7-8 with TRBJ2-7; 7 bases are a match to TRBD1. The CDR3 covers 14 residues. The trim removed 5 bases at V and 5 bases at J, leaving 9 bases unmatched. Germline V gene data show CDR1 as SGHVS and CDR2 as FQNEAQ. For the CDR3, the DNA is TGTGCCAGCAGCACAACCAGGGGGAGCGACGAGCAGTACTTC. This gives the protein CASSTTRGSDEQYF. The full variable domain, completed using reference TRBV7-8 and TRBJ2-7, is GAGVSQSPRYKVAKRGQDVALRCDPISGHVSLFWYQQALGQGPEFLTYFQNEAQLDKSGLPSDRFFAERPEGSVSTLKIQRTQQEDSAVYLCASSTTRGSDEQYFGPGTRLTVT.

CDR3 bases: TGTGCCAGCAGCTCTTTCAGGACATCAGCCTACGAGCAGTACTTC. This gives the protein CASSSFRTSAYEQYF. J is TRBJ2-7 and V is TRBV7-2; a possible D gene is TRBD1 (5 bases). The V gene lost 4 bases and the J gene lost 2 bases, with 15 bases spanning the gap. Germline-derived CDR1 and CDR2 are SGHTA and FQGNSA. This CDR3 is built from 15 residues.

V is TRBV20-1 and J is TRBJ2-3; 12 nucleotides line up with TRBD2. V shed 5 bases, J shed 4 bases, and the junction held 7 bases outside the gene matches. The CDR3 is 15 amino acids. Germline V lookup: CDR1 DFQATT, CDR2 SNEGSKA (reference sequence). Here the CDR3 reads CSAGPPSGRADTQYF. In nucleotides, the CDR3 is TGCAGTGCTGGGCCGCCTAGCGGGAGGGCAGATACGCAGTATTTT.

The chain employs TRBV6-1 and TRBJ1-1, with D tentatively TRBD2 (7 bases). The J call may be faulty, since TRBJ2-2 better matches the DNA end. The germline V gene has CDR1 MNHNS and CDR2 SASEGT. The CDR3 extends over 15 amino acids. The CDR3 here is CASRPLGGQSGELFF. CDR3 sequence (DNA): TGTGCCAGCCGGCCCCTGGGGGGGCAGAGCGGGGAGCTGTTTTTT.

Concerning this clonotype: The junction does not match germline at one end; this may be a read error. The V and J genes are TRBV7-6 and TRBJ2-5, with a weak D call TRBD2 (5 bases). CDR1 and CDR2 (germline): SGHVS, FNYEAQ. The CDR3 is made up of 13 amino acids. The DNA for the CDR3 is TGTGCCAGCAGTTCAGTTCGGACCGGGGAGCTGTATTTT. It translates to CASSSVRTGELYF.

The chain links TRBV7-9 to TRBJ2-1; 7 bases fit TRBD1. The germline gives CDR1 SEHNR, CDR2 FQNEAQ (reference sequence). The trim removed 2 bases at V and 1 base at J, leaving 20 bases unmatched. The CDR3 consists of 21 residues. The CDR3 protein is CASSLYVGGTGAVLSYNEQFF. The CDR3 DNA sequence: TGTGCCAGCAGCTTATATGTGGGCGGAACAGGGGCCGTCTTATCCTACAATGAGCAGTTCTTC.

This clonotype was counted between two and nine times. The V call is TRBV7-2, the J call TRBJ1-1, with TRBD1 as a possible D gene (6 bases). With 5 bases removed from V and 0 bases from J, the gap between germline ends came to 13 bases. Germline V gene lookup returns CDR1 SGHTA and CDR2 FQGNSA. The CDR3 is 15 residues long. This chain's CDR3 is CASSDYRAMNTEAFF. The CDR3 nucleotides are TGTGCCAGCAGCGATTACAGGGCCATGAACACTGAAGCTTTCTTT.

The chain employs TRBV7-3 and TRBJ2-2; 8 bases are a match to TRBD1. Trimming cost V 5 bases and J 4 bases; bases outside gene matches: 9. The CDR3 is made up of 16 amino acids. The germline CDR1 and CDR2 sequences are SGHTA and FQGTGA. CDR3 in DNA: TGTGCCAGCAGCGTCAGGGGGCTGATGGGCACCGGGGAGCTGTTTTTT. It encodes CASSVRGLMGTGELFF.

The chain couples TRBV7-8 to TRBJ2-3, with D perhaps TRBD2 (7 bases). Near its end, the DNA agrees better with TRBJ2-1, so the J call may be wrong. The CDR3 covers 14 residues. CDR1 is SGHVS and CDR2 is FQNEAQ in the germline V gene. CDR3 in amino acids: CASSLVGGGSEQFF. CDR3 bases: TGTGCCAGCAGCTTAGTTGGGGGGGGCAGTGAGCAGTTCTTC.

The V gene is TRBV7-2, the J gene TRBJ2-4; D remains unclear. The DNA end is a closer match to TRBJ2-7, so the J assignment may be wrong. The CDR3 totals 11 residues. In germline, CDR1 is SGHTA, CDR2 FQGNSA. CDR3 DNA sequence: TGTGCCAGCAGCTCTGCCTACGAGCAGTACTTC. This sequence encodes CASSSAYEQYF.

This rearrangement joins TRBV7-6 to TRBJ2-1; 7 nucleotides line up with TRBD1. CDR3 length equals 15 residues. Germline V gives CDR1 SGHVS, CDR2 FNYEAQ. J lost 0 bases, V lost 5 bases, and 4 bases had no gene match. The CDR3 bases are TGTGCCAGCAGCATGACAGGGAGCTCCTACAATGAGCAGTTCTTC. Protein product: CASSMTGSSYNEQFF.

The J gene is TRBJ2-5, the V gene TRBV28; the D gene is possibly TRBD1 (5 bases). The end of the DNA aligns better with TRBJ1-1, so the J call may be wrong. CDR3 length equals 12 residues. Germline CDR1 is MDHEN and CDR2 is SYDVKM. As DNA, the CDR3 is TGTGCCAGCAGCTTAGGGACCCCGGGAGCTTTCTTT. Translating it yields CASSLGTPGAFF.

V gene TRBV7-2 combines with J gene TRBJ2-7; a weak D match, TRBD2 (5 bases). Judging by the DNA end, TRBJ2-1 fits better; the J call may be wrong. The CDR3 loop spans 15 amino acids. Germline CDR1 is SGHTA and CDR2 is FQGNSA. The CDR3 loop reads CASSLGAGRYNEQFF. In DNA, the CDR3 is TGTGCCAGCAGCTTAGGCGCGGGTCGGTACAATGAGCAGTTCTTC.

The CDR3 loop reads CASSLGGWGLEQYF. CDR3 DNA: TGTGCCAGCAGTTTAGGGGGGTGGGGCCTCGAGCAGTACTTC. The chain uses TRBV28 and TRBJ2-1; a possible D gene is TRBD2 (6 bases). The better agreement between TRBJ2-7 and the DNA end casts doubt on the J call. CDR3 length: 14 residues. Germline values: CDR1 MDHEN, CDR2 SYDVKM.

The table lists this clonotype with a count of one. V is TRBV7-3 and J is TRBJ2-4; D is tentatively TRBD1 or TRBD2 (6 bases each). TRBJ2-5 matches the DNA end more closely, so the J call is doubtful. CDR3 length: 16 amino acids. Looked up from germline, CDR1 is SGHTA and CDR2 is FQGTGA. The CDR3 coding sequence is TGTGCCAGCAGCCCTCTAGGGGGGAGTGCGGAGGGGACCCAGTACTTC. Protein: CASSPLGGSAEGTQYF.

CDR3 sequence: CASRPITTGSYEQYF. The CDR3 DNA reads TGTGCCAGCAGACCGATAACTACGGGGTCCTACGAGCAGTACTTC. The chain links TRBV11-2 to TRBJ2-7, with D maybe TRBD2 (5 bases). This CDR3 region has 15 residues. In germline, CDR1 is SGHAT, CDR2 FQNNGV. Trimming stripped 6 bases from V and 1 base from J, with 16 bases between.

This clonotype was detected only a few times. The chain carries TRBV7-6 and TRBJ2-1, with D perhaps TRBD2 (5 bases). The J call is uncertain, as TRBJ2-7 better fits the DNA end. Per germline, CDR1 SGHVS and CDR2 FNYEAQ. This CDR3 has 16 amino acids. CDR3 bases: TGTGCCAGCAGCTTAATCGGGGTGAGCTCCTACAATGAGCAGTACTTC. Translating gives CASSLIGVSSYNEQYF.

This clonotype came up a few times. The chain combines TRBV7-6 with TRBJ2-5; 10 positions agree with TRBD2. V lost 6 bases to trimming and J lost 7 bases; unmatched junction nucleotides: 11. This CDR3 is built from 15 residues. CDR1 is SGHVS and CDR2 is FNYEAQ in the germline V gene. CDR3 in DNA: TGTGCCAGCAGTTCAAATAGCGGGAGGTTGGGGACCCAGTACTTC. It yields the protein CASSSNSGRLGTQYF.

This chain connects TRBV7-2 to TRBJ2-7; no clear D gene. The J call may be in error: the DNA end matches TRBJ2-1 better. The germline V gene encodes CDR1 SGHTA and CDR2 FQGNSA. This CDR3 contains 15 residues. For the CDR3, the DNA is TGTGCCAGCAGCTTAGTCGGGCAGGTCAACAATGAGCAGTTCTTC. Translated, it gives CASSLVGQVNNEQFF.

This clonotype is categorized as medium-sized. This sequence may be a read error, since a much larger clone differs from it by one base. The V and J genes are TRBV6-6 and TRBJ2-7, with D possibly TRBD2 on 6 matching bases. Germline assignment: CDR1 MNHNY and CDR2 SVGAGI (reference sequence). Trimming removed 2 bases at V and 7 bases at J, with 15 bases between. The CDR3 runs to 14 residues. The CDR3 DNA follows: TGTGCCAGCAGTTACCTCAGGCGGGGTGATGAGCAGTACTTC. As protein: CASSYLRRGDEQYF.

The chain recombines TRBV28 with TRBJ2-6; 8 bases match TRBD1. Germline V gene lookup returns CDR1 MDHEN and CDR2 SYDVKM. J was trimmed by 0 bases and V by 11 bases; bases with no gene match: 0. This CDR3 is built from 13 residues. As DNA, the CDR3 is TGTGCCGGACAGGGCTCTGGGGCCAACGTCCTGACTTTC. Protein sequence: CAGQGSGANVLTF.

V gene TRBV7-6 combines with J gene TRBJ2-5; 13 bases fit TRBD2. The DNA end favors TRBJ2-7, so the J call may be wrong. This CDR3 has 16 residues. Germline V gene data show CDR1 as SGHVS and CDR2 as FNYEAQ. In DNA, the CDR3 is TGTGCCAGCAGCTCGAGACTAGCGGGAGGCGTCGACGAGCAGTACTTC. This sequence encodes CASSSRLAGGVDEQYF.

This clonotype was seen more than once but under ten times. The CDR3 sequence: CASHIGTSGGNEQFF. The CDR3 DNA reads as TGTGCCAGCCACATCGGGACTAGCGGGGGGAATGAGCAGTTCTTC. The V call is TRBV6-9, the J call TRBJ2-1; 15 bases match TRBD2. CDR3 length: 15 amino acids. The V gene end was trimmed by 8 bases and the J gene end by 7 bases; junction bases not matched to a gene: 6. Germline lookup yields CDR1 MNHGY and CDR2 SVAAGI.